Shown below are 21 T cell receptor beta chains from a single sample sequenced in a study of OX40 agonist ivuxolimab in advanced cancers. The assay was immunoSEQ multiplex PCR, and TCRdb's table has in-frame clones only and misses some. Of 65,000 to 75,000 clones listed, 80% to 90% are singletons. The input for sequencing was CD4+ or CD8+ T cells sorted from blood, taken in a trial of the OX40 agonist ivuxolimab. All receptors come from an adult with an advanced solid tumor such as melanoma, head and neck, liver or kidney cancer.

CDR3 in amino acids: CASSGTTNYEQYF. In nucleotides, the CDR3 is TGTGCCAGCAGCGGGACTACTAACTACGAGCAGTACTTC. This chain connects TRBV2 to TRBJ2-7; 7 bases line up with TRBD2. The CDR3 is made up of 13 amino acids. The V gene's germline CDR1 is SNHLY and CDR2 FYNNEI. Germline trimming cut 6 bases from V and 3 bases from J; bases unmatched to any gene: 5.

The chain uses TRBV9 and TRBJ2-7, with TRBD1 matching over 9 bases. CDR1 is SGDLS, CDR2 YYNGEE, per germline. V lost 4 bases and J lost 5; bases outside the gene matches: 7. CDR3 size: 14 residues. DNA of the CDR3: TGTGCCAGCAGCATTGGGACAGGGCTTGACGAGCAGTACTTC. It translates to CASSIGTGLDEQYF.

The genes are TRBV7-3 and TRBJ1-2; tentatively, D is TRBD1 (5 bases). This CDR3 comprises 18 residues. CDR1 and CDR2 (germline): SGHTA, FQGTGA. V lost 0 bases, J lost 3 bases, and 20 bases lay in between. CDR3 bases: TGTGCCAGCAGCTTAACCCCTTGGGCAGGGAGTGGGGACTATGGCTACACCTTC. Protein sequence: CASSLTPWAGSGDYGYTF.

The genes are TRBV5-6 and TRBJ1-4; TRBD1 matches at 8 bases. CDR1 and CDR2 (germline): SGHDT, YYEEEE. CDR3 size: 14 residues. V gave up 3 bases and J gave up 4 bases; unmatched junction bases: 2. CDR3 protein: CASSWDRLNEKLFF. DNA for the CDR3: TGTGCCAGCAGCTGGGACAGGCTTAATGAAAAACTGTTTTTT.

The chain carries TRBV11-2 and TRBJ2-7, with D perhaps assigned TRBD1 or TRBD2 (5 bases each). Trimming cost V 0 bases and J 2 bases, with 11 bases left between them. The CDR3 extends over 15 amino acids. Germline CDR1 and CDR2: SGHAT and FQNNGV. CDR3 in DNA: TGTGCCAGCAGCTTAGATAGTCTGGGACCCTACGAGCAGTACTTC. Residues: CASSLDSLGPYEQYF.

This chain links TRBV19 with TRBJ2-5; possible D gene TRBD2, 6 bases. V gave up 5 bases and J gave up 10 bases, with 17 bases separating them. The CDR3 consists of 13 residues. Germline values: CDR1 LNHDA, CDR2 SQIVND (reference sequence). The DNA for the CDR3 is TGTGCCAGTAGTGACGCCGGAGGGAGATACCAGTACTTC. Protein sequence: CASSDAGGRYQYF.

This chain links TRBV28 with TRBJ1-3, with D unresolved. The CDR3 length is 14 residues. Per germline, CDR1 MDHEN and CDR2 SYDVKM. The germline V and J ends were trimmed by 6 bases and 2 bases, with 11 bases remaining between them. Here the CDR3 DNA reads TGTGCCAGCAGAAAAGACACAGCTGGAAACACCATATATTTT. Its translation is CASRKDTAGNTIYF.

In nucleotides, the CDR3 is TGTGCCAGCAGCGTAAGACAGGAAGACTACGAGCAGTACTTC. This translates into CASSVRQEDYEQYF. The genes are TRBV9 and TRBJ2-7; tentative D call: TRBD1 (6 bases). The V end lost 1 base, the J end lost 3 bases, and 11 bases lay between the germline ends. Germline assignment: CDR1 SGDLS and CDR2 YYNGEE. This CDR3 has 14 amino acids.

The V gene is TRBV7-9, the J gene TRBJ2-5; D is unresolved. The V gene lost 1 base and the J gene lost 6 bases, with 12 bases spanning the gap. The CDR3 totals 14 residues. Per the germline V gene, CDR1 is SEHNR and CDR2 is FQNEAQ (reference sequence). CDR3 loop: CASSLEVVEKTQYF. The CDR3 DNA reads TGTGCCAGCAGCTTAGAAGTGGTGGAGAAGACCCAGTACTTC.

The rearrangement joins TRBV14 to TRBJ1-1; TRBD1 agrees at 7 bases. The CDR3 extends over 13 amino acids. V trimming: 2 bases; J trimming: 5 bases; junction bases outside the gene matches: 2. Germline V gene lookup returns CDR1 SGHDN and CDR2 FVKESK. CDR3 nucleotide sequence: TGTGCCAGCAGCCAACTCAGGGGGACTGAAGCTTTCTTT. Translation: CASSQLRGTEAFF. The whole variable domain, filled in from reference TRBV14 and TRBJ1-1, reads EAGVTQFPSHSVIEKGQTVTLRCDPISGHDNLYWYRRVMGKEIKFLLHFVKESKQDESGMPNNRFLAERTGGTYSTLKVQPAELEDSGVYFCASSQLRGTEAFFGQGTRLTVV.

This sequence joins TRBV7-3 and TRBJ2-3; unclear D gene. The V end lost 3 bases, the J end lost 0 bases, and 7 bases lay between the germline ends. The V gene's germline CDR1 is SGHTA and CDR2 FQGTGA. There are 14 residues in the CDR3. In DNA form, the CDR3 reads TGTGCCAGCAGCTTGAGCCGGAGCACAGATACGCAGTATTTT. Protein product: CASSLSRSTDTQYF.

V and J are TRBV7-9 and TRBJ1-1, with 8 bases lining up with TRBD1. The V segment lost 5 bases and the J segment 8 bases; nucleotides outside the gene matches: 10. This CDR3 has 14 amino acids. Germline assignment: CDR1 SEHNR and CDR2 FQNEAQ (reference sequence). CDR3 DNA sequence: TGTGCCAGCAGCCCAAGCCCGGGACAGGCCGAAGCTTTCTTT. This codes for CASSPSPGQAEAFF.

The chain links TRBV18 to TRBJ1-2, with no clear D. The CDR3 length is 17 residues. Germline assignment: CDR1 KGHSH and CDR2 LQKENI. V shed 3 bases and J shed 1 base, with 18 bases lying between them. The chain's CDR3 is CASSPAQDTRINYGYTF. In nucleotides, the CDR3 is TGTGCCAGCTCACCGGCACAAGACACCCGAATTAACTATGGCTACACCTTC. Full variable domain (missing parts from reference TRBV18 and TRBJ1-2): NAGVMQNPRHLVRRRGQEARLRCSPMKGHSHVYWYRQLPEEGLKFMVYLQKENIIDESGMPKERFSAEFPKEGPSILRIQQVVRGDSAAYFCASSPAQDTRINYGYTFGSGTRLTVV.

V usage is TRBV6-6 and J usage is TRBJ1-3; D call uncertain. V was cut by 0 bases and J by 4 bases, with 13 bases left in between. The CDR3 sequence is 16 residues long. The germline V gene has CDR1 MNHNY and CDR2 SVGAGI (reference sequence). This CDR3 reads CASSYSESGRGNTIYF. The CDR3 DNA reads TGTGCCAGCAGTTACTCGGAAAGCGGGCGGGGAAACACCATATATTTT.

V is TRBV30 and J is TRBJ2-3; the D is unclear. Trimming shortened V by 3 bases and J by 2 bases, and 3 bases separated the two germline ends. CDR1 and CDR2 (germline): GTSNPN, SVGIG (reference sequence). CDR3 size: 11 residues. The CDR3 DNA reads TGTGCCTGGAGCTCCACAGATACGCAGTATTTT. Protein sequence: CAWSSTDTQYF.

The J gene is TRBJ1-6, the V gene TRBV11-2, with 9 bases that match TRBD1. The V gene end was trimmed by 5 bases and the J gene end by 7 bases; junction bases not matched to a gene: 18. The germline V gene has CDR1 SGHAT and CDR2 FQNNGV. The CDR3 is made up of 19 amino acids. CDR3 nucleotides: TGTGCCAGCAGCCGACGGTTTTTATATGGGACAGGGAACAATTCACCCCTCCACTTT. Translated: CASSRRFLYGTGNNSPLHF.

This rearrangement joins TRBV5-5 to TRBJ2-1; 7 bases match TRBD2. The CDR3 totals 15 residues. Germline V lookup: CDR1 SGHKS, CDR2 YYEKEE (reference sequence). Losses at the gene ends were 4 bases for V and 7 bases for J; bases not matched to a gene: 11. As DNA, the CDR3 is TGTGCCAGCAGCCTGACCGGGACTATGAAGAATGAGCAGTTCTTC. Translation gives CASSLTGTMKNEQFF.

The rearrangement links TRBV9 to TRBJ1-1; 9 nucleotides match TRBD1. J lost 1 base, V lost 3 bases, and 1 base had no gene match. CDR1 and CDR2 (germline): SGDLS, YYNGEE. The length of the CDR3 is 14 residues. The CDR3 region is CASSAGQGNTEAFF. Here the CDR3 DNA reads TGTGCCAGCAGCGCGGGACAGGGGAACACTGAAGCTTTCTTT. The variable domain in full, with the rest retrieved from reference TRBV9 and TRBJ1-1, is DSGVTQTPKHLITATGQRVTLRCSPRSGDLSVYWYQQSLDQGLQFLIQYYNGEERAKGNILERFSAQQFPDLHSELNLSSLELGDSALYFCASSAGQGNTEAFFGQGTRLTVV.

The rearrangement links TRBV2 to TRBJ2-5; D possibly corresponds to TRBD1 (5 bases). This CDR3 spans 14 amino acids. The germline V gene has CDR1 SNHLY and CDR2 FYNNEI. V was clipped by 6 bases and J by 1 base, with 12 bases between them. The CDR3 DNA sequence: TGTGCCAGCAGCCCAGGTAGGGGCCAAGAGACCCAGTACTTC. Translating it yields CASSPGRGQETQYF.

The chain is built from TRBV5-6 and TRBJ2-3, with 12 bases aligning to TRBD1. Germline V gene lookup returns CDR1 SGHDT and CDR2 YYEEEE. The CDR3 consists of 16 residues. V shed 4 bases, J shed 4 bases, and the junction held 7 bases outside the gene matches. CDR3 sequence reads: CASSLYGTGGADTQYF. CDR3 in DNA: TGTGCCAGCAGCCTCTACGGGACAGGGGGCGCAGATACGCAGTATTTT.

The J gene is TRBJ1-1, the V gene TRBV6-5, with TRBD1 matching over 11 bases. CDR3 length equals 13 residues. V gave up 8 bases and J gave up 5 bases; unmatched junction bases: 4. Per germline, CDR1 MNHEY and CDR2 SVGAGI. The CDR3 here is CASLDRGHTEAFF. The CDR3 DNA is TGTGCCAGCTTGGACAGGGGGCATACTGAAGCTTTCTTT.